The entry below describes one T cell receptor beta chain. No antigen is known for it. Base qualities are not at hand, and no much larger clone is one base apart. CDR1 and CDR2 (MDHEN, SYDVKM) derive from the germline V gene. The V end gives up 5 bases and the J end 2 bases, leaving 5 bases in the junction not matched to a gene. The CDR3 measures 15 amino acids from cysteine to phenylalanine. The entry retains the CDR3 DNA only, 45 bases that are in frame from base 1. The cohort comprised 550 to 700 healthy bone marrow donors. At the time of sampling, every cohort member was nominally healthy, though immune exposures that went unrecorded were likely present. The donor tested CMV seropositive, placing the donor among the 290 or so seropositive members of the cohort. A peripheral blood sample was provided by each donor, and peripheral blood mononuclear cells were used for TCR beta sequencing. The Qiagen DNeasy Blood Extraction Kit was used to extract genomic DNA from the blood cell samples.

Library prep was done by the immunoSEQ multiplex PCR assay. For the multiplex PCR, a mixture combining 60 forward primers for TCR Vbeta segments and 13 reverse primers for TCR Jbeta segments was used. A multiplex PCR assay on genomic DNA amplified the CDR3 region of rearranged TCR beta genes. The amplified TCR beta libraries were sequenced on the Illumina HiSeq System as 87-base-pair reads. Per the authors' processing: In a later analysis, tens of millions of unique TCR beta chains were counted across the approximately 640 repertoires, and roughly 11 million of these chains were shared by at least two donors. A nearest-neighbor algorithm error-corrected the raw reads and collapsed the reads into unique sequences, merging closely related sequences to remove PCR and sequencing errors. Alignment of CDR3 sequences to IMGT reference sequences was used to assign V, D and J gene segments. Each retained sequence needed at least a six-nucleotide match to both a V gene segment and a J gene segment. A rearrangement counted as productive if the CDR3 had no stop codons and remained in frame with V and J, and every other rearrangement counted as non-productive. CDR3 was defined according to IMGT convention as the region running from the second conserved V-encoded cysteine to the conserved J-encoded phenylalanine. In an earlier analysis of around 600 of the donors, sequences lacking an unambiguous match to a single V gene segment were excluded. An earlier analysis of fewer than 750 of the donors classified V segments as functional when productive rearrangements were above 56.7% and as segregating when the standard deviation between donors was above 5%. To diagnose cytomegalovirus status from the catalog of TCR beta chain sequences, a statistical classification framework was built. V and J gene assignment, in a later analysis, came from comparing TCR nucleotide sequences with IMGT/GENE-DB human TR gene sequences. The TCRdist pipeline was used in a later analysis to assign CDR3 sequences and most-parsimonious VDJ recombination scenarios. In a later analysis, each TCR beta chain was defined by its CDR3 amino acid sequence together with its V-gene family, and reads lacking a unique V-gene family were excluded. As a way to deal with suspected cross-contamination and a sequencing artifact, a later analysis dropped 500 to 700 nucleotide sequences that were highly shared and had low generation probability. In a later analysis, a clonal expansion index for each public chain was calculated from normalized within-repertoire ranks of inferred template counts. In a later analysis, generation probabilities were computed with a VDJ recombination model fitted to out-of-frame rearrangements, and the resulting probabilities were checked against IGoR. A later analysis scored TCR-TCR, TCR-HLA and TCR-CMV co-occurrence with hypergeometric tests, applying a repertoire-size bias correction to TCR pairs. False discovery rates were estimated in a later analysis by permuting HLA or CMV assignments 20 times. In a later analysis, co-occurring TCRs were grouped using DBSCAN, with TCRdist sequence similarity added in when clustering inside HLA-allele-positive subsets. Co-occurrence clustering excluded repertoires with fewer than 30,000 or more than 120,000 public chains, plus five with anomalous nucleotide sharing. TCRdb retrieved this table from immuneACCESS and kept in-frame rearrangements only. Not all clones are present; in checked studies, unresolved V genes account for under half, and no reason is known for the remainder. V, J and clone size derive from that table, while D and trimming were established from the DNA sequence. Present in this sample are about 110,000 clones, about 80% of which were seen just once. 7.5% to 9% of the sample is taken by the ten largest.

The data stem from a study of cytomegalovirus exposure and HLA in healthy donors (dated by TCRdb to between 2016 and 2019). About the study as a whole: An earlier analysis of several hundred of the donors reported approximately 270 Gb of sequence data and some 100 million unique TCR beta sequences from about 180 million T cells. Roughly 300 gigabases of sequencing data and around 88 million unique TCR sequences made up an early release that covered over 550 HLA-typed donors. Across approximately 400 genotyped donors of the cohort, an average of about 240,000 unique TCR beta nucleotide sequences per donor were sequenced, and about a sixth of those sequences were non-productive. Donor age, sex, ethnicity and CMV serostatus were compiled together with the repertoire data. The study combined high-throughput TCR immunosequencing, statistical association of individual TCRs with disease status, and machine learning to predict cytomegalovirus infection status. HLA typing included class I and class II loci at four-digit resolution. In the later analysis, no new phenotypic data were used to find candidate immune exposures; instead, reliance was placed on TCR beta sequences and their occurrence across donors. A later analysis re-analyzed previously published TCR beta repertoires from 500 to 700 donors and added high-resolution HLA genotyping to study TCR occurrence patterns. The number of typed donors differed by locus: about 620-630 for A, B, C, DRB1 and DQB1; some 540 for DQA1; roughly 600 for DPA1; and around 490 for DPB1. An earlier analysis of several hundred of the donors used high-throughput TCR beta sequencing to judge whether each TCR beta V gene segment behaved as functional or pseudogenic. Every discovery cohort repertoire had been produced on one sequencing platform. The study aimed to test whether cataloging public T cell receptors could reveal signatures of past pathogen exposure. Besides the first cohort of roughly 700 subjects, a separate validation cohort made up of around 120 different subjects was used. Of the roughly 410 genotyped donors, less than 85% were placed in the genetic ancestry cluster associated with self-reported Caucasian donors. The T cell repertoires of around 670 subjects were profiled by immunosequencing and related to cytomegalovirus serostatus. A later genetic analysis used genome-wide SNP genotypes for about 65% of the roughly 700 donors, treating that subset as a discovery cohort. Because of strong linkage in the cohort, a handful of DR-DQ haplotypes were treated as single units for association and clustering. Findings and caveats that apply to the study as a whole: Because counts were too low, seventeen rarely observed V segments, including chromosome 9 orphons, were left out of the earlier analysis of about 500 of the donors. According to a later analysis, TCR association rates differed among HLA loci, with DRB1 alleles showing the most associated TCRs and HLA-C alleles showing the fewest. According to the authors, the approach could potentially be generalized to other disease states and immunological phenotypes. A cluster of highly shared sequence variants was judged likely to be a technical artifact of the sequencing pipeline. In a later analysis, HLA-associated TCR beta chains showed more clonal expansion and lower generation probabilities than non-associated chains that were equally common. For the cohort, immune exposure information was limited to CMV serostatus. In a later analysis, most CMV-associated TCR beta chains were found to appear HLA-restricted, with HLA associations seemingly driven largely by CMV exposure. Assigning TCR associations to individual alleles was difficult when HLA alleles, especially DR and DQ, strongly co-occurred. In this cohort, only TCR beta chains were sequenced, and detectable features were limited by the absence of alpha or paired-chain data. Roughly uniform sequencing depth across donors was assumed in presence/absence analyses, although this assumption may not hold. A later analysis reported that several top co-occurrence clusters appeared linked to parvovirus B19, influenza, CMV and Epstein-Barr virus. HLA typing was unavailable for some donors at each locus, so association tests used only the typed subset. In vitro tests confirmed that a few of the cytomegalovirus-associated TCR beta chains recognize cytomegalovirus antigens. The study listed 150 to 200 TCR beta chains as associated with cytomegalovirus. In a later genetic analysis, a missense DCLRE1C variant was associated with V-gene and J-gene trimming of TCR beta chains, and the association was replicated in an independent cohort. While some public TCRs were present in many individuals, most TCR sequences turned up only very rarely across donors. A later analysis associated 16,951 TCR beta sequences with specific HLA alleles at a false discovery rate of 0.05. The 87-base-pair reads could not distinguish some IMGT-functional V segments, including TRBV6-2 and TRBV6-3, so those segments were excluded. Linkage disequilibrium might explain the correlated functional status among segregating V segments, but an unknown experimental factor could not be excluded. A later genetic analysis reported fewer N-insertions in productive TCRs among donors in an Asian-associated ancestry cluster than the roughly 700-donor mean. A further reported finding was that TCR beta sequences accurately predicted the HLA-A and HLA-B alleles for most subjects in the first cohort. Broadly in line with IMGT annotations, most TCR beta V segments showed up in productive rearrangements about 87% or about 30% of the time in an earlier analysis of several hundred of the donors. The classifier was reported to diagnose cytomegalovirus status with high specificity and sensitivity in both the original cohort and the validation cohort.

The sample taken for sequencing was PBMCs. This sequence was found in a man in his forties in good health and CMV-seropositive. Rearrangement joined TRBV28 to TRBJ2-7, with 11 bases matching TRBD1. Here is the DNA: TGTGCCAGCAGTGGGTGGACAGGGGGCACCTACGAGCAGTACTTC. Its protein product is CASSGWTGGTYEQYF.